Listed below are T cell receptor beta chains from one sample, sequenced in a study of OX40 agonist ivuxolimab in advanced cancers. Here immunoSEQ multiplex PCR was the method, and the copy in TCRdb shows in-frame clones only, minus some. This table has 90,000 to 100,000 clones, roughly 95% appearing once. The source was CD4+ or CD8+ T cells sorted from blood, collected in a trial of the OX40 agonist ivuxolimab. The receptors here all came from an adult with an advanced solid tumor such as melanoma, head and neck, liver or kidney cancer. The CDR3 runs from the conserved cysteine through the conserved F or W. D genes are given only for firm matches. Only part of the rows carry a size: once, few, many, or a class if the clone is expanded.

cdr3_nt cdr3_aa clone_size cdr3_length d_call j_call v_call
TGCGCCAGCAGCCAAGACAAGTCTGGGACTAGCGGGAACAATGAGCAGTTCTTC CASSQDKSGTSGNNEQFF once 18 TRBD2 TRBJ2-1 TRBV4-3
TGTGCCTGGAGTTTAGACAATGAGCAGTTCTTC CAWSLDNEQFF . 11 . TRBJ2-1 TRBV30
TGTGCCAGCAGTTCATTAACAGGACCTAGCACAGATACGCAGTATTTT CASSSLTGPSTDTQYF . 16 . TRBJ2-3 TRBV27
TGTGCCAGCAGCTGGTACAGTGGGGGGAGCACCGGGGAGCTGTTTTTT CASSWYSGGSTGELFF . 16 . TRBJ2-2 TRBV5-4
TGCGCCAGCAGTTCCGGGCCGGGCCAGCTCTACGAGCAGTACTTC CASSSGPGQLYEQYF . 15 . TRBJ2-7 TRBV4-3
TGTGCCAGCAGCTTAAGCGTGAGCTCGGAGGGCACCGGGGAGCTGTTTTTT CASSLSVSSEGTGELFF . 17 . TRBJ2-2 TRBV7-8
TGTGCTAGTGGTTTGGTAGGGGGGGGCGCTTCTACCACTGAAGCTTTCTTT CASGLVGGGASTTEAFF . 17 . TRBJ1-1 TRBV12-5
TGTGCCAGCAGCTTCATAGGGGACGAGCAGTACTTC CASSFIGDEQYF . 12 . TRBJ2-7 TRBV7-3
TGTGCCAGCAGCTCGGGACAGGGGGTTTACGAGCAGTACTTC CASSSGQGVYEQYF few 14 TRBD1 TRBJ2-7 TRBV7-9
TGTGCCAGCAGCCCAGGCCCCACGGATTATTTGTACTTC CASSPGPTDYLYF . 13 . TRBJ2-7 TRBV7-2
TGTGCCAGCAGTTACTCCATGGGGAGGAGGGGGACTGAAGCTTTCTTT CASSYSMGRRGTEAFF . 16 . TRBJ1-1 TRBV6-6
TGTGCCAGCAGCGCCCGACAGGACGATGAGCAGTTCTTC CASSARQDDEQFF once 13 . TRBJ2-1 TRBV7-9
TGTGCCAGTAGTATCACGCTGAACACTGAAGCTTTCTTT CASSITLNTEAFF once 13 . TRBJ1-1 TRBV19
TGTGCCAGCAGCTTCCTAGACCAGAACACTGAAGCTTTCTTT CASSFLDQNTEAFF once 14 . TRBJ1-1 TRBV5-4
TGTGCCAGCAGCGTAGCTCTGGCAGGGGGGCTTGATGGCTACACCTTC CASSVALAGGLDGYTF . 16 TRBD1 TRBJ1-2 TRBV9
TGTGCCAGCAGCCAAATGGGGGGTATCTATGGCTACACCTTC CASSQMGGIYGYTF once 14 . TRBJ1-2 TRBV14
TGTGCCAGCAGTTACCCCGGGGATACGCAGTATTTT CASSYPGDTQYF . 12 . TRBJ2-3 TRBV6-5
TGTGCCAGCGGATACAATGAGCAGTTCTTC CASGYNEQFF once 10 . TRBJ2-1 TRBV27
TGTGCCAGCAGTTCCAGGGTTCTAGAAGGGACCCAGTACTTC CASSSRVLEGTQYF . 14 . TRBJ2-5 TRBV6-6
TGTGCCAGCAGCTCGACTAGCGGGGAACGGGGCGATGAGCAGTTCTTC CASSSTSGERGDEQFF . 16 TRBD2 TRBJ2-1 TRBV7-3
TGTGCCAGCAGTTACAGGCAGGTCGAGGTCGGCTATGGCTACACCTTC CASSYRQVEVGYGYTF . 16 . TRBJ1-2 TRBV6-5
TGTGCCAGCGGATTAGCGCAAAGCTCCTACAATGAGCAGTTCTTC CASGLAQSSYNEQFF . 15 . TRBJ2-1 TRBV5-6
TGTGCCAGCAGGCCGACAGGGGGCACTTTCAATCAGCCCCAGCATTTT CASRPTGGTFNQPQHF once 16 TRBD1 TRBJ1-5 TRBV27
TGTGCCAGTAGTATGATTGGTTACGAGCAGTACTTC CASSMIGYEQYF . 12 . TRBJ2-7 TRBV19
TGTGCCAGCAGCTCCGGGACTAGCGTCACAGATACGCAGTATTTT CASSSGTSVTDTQYF . 15 TRBD2 TRBJ2-3 TRBV11-2
TGTGCCAGCAGTTACTCGCAGGGTGCTGGAAACACCATATATTTT CASSYSQGAGNTIYF . 15 . TRBJ1-3 TRBV6-5
TGTGCCAGCAGTAGAGGGGACAGGGGGCACAATGAGCAGTTCTTC CASSRGDRGHNEQFF . 15 TRBD1 TRBJ2-1 TRBV28
TGTGCCAGCAGCTTGTCGCAGGGTCGGCAGCCCCAGCATTTT CASSLSQGRQPQHF . 14 . TRBJ1-5 TRBV5-6
TGTGCCAGTAGTATAAGTCCGACAGGGGGCTACGAGCAGTACTTC CASSISPTGGYEQYF . 15 TRBD1 TRBJ2-7 TRBV19
TGTGCCAGCAGCCAAGATCTGGGGACCTACACCGGGGAGCTGTTTTTT CASSQDLGTYTGELFF . 16 . TRBJ2-2 TRBV14
TGTGCCAGCAGTGGCCCCACTAGTTTTCTGTCCTACGAGCAGTACTTC CASSGPTSFLSYEQYF once 16 . TRBJ2-7 TRBV28
TGTGCCAGTAGTTTTGTTGACGGAACCTACGAGCAGTACTTC CASSFVDGTYEQYF once 14 . TRBJ2-7 TRBV19
TGTGCCAGCAGTTTAGTACCAAGCACAGATACGCAGTATTTT CASSLVPSTDTQYF . 14 . TRBJ2-3 TRBV28
TGTGCCAGCAGCAACGGGGCAAACAGGGCGAACACTGAAGCTTTCTTT CASSNGANRANTEAFF . 16 . TRBJ1-1 TRBV28
TGTGCCAGCTCCACCCCAGGATACGAGCAGTACTTC CASSTPGYEQYF . 12 . TRBJ2-7 TRBV6-6
TGTGCCAGCAGCTCCGGGACAGACTACGAGCAGTACTTC CASSSGTDYEQYF . 13 TRBD1 TRBJ2-7 TRBV9
TGTGCCAGCAGCTACCCTAGCGGGGGAAGCACAGATACGCAGTATTTT CASSYPSGGSTDTQYF . 16 TRBD2 TRBJ2-3 TRBV13
TGTGCCAGCAGCCGTAAATCCCCCGGGGGCTCCTACAATGAGCAGTTCTTC CASSRKSPGGSYNEQFF . 17 . TRBJ2-1 TRBV4-2
TGTGCCAGCAGTTTCGACAGGGGGTATGAAAAACTGTTTTTT CASSFDRGYEKLFF . 14 TRBD1 TRBJ1-4 TRBV28
TGCGCCAGCAGCCCATGGACTAGCGGGACCGATGAGCAGTTCTTC CASSPWTSGTDEQFF . 15 TRBD2 TRBJ2-1 TRBV14
TGCGCCAGCAGCCAAGATGCGACAGGGGCTGACGAGCAGTACTTC CASSQDATGADEQYF . 15 TRBD1 TRBJ2-7 TRBV4-3
TGTGCCAGCAGTTTTATGTCAGGGTTCGATGAGCAGTTCTTC CASSFMSGFDEQFF . 14 . TRBJ2-1 TRBV27
TGTGCCAGCAGTTTGACTAGCGGGTCCTCCTACGAGCAGTACTTC CASSLTSGSSYEQYF . 15 TRBD2 TRBJ2-7 TRBV6-5
TGTGCCAGCAGTTTCGCCCAGGGCTATCAGCCCCAGCATTTT CASSFAQGYQPQHF . 14 . TRBJ1-5 TRBV28